A single sample is the source of the 3 T cell receptor beta chains below, sequenced in a study of molecular identifiers for immune sequencing clone quantification. Each CDR3 protein is one row after TCRdb ran MiXCR on the PCR reads. Of about 640,000 distinct CDR3 sequences detected, approximately 20% appear once; the ten largest clones hold 0.85%. The sequenced material came from naive CD8+ T cells from blood, with Jurkat cell RNA spiked in. Subset given: FACS-sorted CD8+CD4-CCR7+CD45RA+ naive T cells. The receptors here all came from a human donor in good health. Some libraries in this study had Jurkat cell RNA spiked in.

As for this clonotype: At one boundary the junction diverges from the germline segment, which might be a read error. This chain links TRBV19 with TRBJ2-2, with 7 bases fitting TRBD1. Per germline, CDR1 LNHDA and CDR2 SQIVND (reference sequence). The CDR3 totals 15 residues. CDR3 sequence (DNA): TGTGCCAGTAGTAGCGGACAGGCAAACACCGGGGAGCTGCTTTTT. It translates to CASSSGQANTGELLF. The full variable domain, completed using reference TRBV19 and TRBJ2-2, is DGGITQSPKYLFRKEGQNVTLSCEQNLNHDAMYWYRQDPGQGLRLIYYSQIVNDFQKGDIAEGYSVSREKKESFPLTVTSAQKNPTAFYLCASSSGQANTGELLFGEGSRLTVL.

Notes on this clonotype: Given a much more abundant clone one base away, this may be a read error. The chain carries TRBV28 and TRBJ1-4; unclear D gene. The germline gives CDR1 MDHEN, CDR2 SYDVKM. Trimming shortened V by 1 base and J by 8 bases, and 14 bases separated the two germline ends. The CDR3 length is 15 residues. CDR3 DNA: TGTGCCAGCAGTTTATTCCCCGGGTCTCACGAAAAACTGTTTTTT. The encoded protein is CASSLFPGSHEKLFF.

This clonotype was recorded at least ten times. The chain links TRBV7-6 to TRBJ1-5; 7 nucleotides line up with TRBD1. The CDR3 loop spans 18 amino acids. Germline lookup yields CDR1 SGHVS and CDR2 FNYEAQ. Trimming cost V 2 bases and J 3 bases; bases outside gene matches: 13. The CDR3 nucleotides are TGTGCCAGCAGCTTATTTCCGACAGGGCGAAACCTCAATCAGCCCCAGCATTTT. Protein product: CASSLFPTGRNLNQPQHF.